This T cell receptor beta chain is from a study of shared clonotypes between healthy human individuals. In the study overall: CD4 naive cells filled three plates per donor, CD4 memory three, CD8 naive two and CD8 memory one.

The germline V gene encodes CDR1 MNHEY and CDR2 SVGAGI. Trimming took off 4 bases at V and 7 bases at J, with 13 bases between the two ends. The CDR3 loop spans 14 amino acids. The protocol was immunoSEQ multiplex PCR, while the TCRdb copy is restricted to in-frame clones and leaves out a portion. Of just over 2,000,000 clones listed, about 95% were seen once; the top ten hold around 0.13%. The TCR was taken from a man younger than 35 in good health. The V and J genes are TRBV6-5 and TRBJ1-4; tentative D call: TRBD1 (5 bases). The source material was naive CD4+ T cells sorted from blood. Sample subset: CD45RA+ positively selected. The CDR3 nucleotides read TGTGCCAGCAGTTTTCAGGGATTTGGTGAAAAACTGTTTTTT. It yields the protein CASSFQGFGEKLFF.